This T cell receptor (beta chain) was obtained from a study of blood T cells in healthy people across ages. Study results and limitations: The study lacked donor CMV status, which possibly confounded expanded clonotype changes.

Germline CDR1 and CDR2: SEHNR and FQNEAQ (reference sequence). V trimming: 5 bases; J trimming: 5 bases; junction bases outside the gene matches: 7. This CDR3 is built from 15 residues. Primed by a sample-barcoded 5' primer and a J-beta primer mix, a second PCR proceeded for about 6 to 11 cycles. TCRdb processed the 5' RACE reads anew with MiXCR; each CDR3 protein has one entry. The sample records more than 1,400,000 distinct CDR3 sequences, roughly 40% being singletons. The sample holds many counts of this clonotype. What it binds is unknown. Individuals who donated were healthy Caucasians from Russia aged about 6 to 90. A minimum of 7 million PBMCs was isolated per sample.

Sequenced material: blood. This TCR was sampled from a woman aged 18-29 years in good health. The V call is TRBV7-9, the J call TRBJ1-4, with TRBD1 matching 8 bases. The CDR3 nucleotides read TGTGCCAGCAGCGACAGGGGAGTGGGGAATGAAAAACTGTTTTTT. Translation: CASSDRGVGNEKLFF.